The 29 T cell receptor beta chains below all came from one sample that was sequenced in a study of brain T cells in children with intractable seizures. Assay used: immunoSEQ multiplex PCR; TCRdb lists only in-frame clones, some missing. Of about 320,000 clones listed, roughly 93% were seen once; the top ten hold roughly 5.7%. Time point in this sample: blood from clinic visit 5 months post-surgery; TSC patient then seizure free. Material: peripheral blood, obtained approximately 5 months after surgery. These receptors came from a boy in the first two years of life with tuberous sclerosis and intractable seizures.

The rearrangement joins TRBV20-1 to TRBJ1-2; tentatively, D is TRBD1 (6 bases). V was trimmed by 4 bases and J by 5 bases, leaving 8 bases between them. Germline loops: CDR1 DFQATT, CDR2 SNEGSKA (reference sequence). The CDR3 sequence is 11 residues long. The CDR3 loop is CSATGAYGYTF. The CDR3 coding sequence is TGCAGTGCTACGGGGGCTTATGGCTACACCTTC.

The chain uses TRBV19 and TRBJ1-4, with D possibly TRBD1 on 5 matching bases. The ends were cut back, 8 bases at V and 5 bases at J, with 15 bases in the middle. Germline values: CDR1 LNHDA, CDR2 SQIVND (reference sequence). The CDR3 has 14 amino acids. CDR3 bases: TGTGCCAGTTTACCGGGACGGGGGAATGAAAAACTGTTTTTT. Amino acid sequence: CASLPGRGNEKLFF.

In nucleotides, the CDR3 is TGTGCCAGCAGTGAGGGGGATTGGGGTACTGAAGCTTTCTTT. Amino acid sequence: CASSEGDWGTEAFF. The V call is TRBV6-1, the J call TRBJ1-1, with a tentative D call TRBD1 (5 bases). Trimming removed 3 bases from V and 5 bases from J, with 13 bases in between. The CDR3 runs 14 residues. From germline, CDR1 is MNHNS and CDR2 SASEGT.

The CDR3 DNA reads as TGTGCCAGCACCCACCGGGACAAAAAAGCCAAAAACATTCAGTACTTC. Translating gives CASTHRDKKAKNIQYF. The chain is built from TRBV7-9 and TRBJ2-4; tentative D call: TRBD1 (6 bases). The CDR3 is made up of 16 amino acids. The germline V gene has CDR1 SEHNR and CDR2 FQNEAQ (reference sequence). The V end was cut by 7 bases, the J end by 0 bases, with 16 bases between.

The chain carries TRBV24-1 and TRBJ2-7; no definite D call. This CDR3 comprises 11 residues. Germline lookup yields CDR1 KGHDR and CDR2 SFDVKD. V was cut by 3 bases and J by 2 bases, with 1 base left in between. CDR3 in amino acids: CATSDTYEQYF. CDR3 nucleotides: TGTGCCACCAGTGATACCTACGAGCAGTACTTC.

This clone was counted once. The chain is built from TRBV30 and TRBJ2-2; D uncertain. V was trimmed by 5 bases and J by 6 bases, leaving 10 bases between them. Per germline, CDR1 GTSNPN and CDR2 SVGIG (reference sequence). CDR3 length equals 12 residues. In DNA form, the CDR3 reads TGTGCCTGGGACCATGGGGCCGGGGAGCTGTTTTTT. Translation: CAWDHGAGELFF.

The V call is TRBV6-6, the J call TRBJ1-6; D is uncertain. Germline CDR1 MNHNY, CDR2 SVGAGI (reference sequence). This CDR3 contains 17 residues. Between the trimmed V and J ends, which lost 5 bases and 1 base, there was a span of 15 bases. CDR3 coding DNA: TGTGCCAGCAGTCCCCCTCGGGGTTGGTCCTATAATTCACCCCTCCACTTT. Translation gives CASSPPRGWSYNSPLHF.

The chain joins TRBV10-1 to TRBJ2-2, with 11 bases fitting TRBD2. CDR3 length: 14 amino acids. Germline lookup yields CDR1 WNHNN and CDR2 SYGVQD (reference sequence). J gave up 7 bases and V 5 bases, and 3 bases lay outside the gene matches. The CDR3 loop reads CASSTTSGVGELFF. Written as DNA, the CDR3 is TGCGCCAGCAGTACGACTAGCGGGGTCGGGGAGCTGTTTTTT.

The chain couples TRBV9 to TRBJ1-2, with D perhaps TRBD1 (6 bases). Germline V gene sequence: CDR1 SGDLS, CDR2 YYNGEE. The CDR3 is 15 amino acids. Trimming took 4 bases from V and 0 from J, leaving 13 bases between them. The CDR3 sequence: CASSPRGATNYGYTF. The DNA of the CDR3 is TGTGCCAGCAGCCCCCGGGGGGCCACTAACTATGGCTACACCTTC.

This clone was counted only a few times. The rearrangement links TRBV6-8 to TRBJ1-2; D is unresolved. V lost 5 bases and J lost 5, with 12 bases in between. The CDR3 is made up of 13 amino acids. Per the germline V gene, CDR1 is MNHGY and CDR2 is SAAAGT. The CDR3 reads CASSLPGLYGYTF. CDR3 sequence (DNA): TGTGCCAGCAGTCTACCCGGCCTATATGGCTACACCTTC.

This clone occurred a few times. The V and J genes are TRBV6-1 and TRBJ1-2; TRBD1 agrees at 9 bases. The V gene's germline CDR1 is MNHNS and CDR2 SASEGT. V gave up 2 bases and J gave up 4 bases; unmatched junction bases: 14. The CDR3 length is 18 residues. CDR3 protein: CASSESLVNRGRGYGYTF. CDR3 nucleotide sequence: TGTGCCAGCAGTGAATCTTTGGTAAACAGGGGGCGCGGCTATGGCTACACCTTC.

This chain's CDR3 is CASSWGGQGIGDEQFF. In DNA, the CDR3 is TGTGCCAGCAGCTGGGGGGGACAGGGAATCGGGGATGAGCAGTTCTTC. The V gene is TRBV7-6, the J gene TRBJ2-1, with 9 bases identical to TRBD1. This CDR3 contains 16 residues. Trimming took 4 bases from V and 8 from J; bases not matched to a gene: 12. Germline values: CDR1 SGHVS, CDR2 FNYEAQ.

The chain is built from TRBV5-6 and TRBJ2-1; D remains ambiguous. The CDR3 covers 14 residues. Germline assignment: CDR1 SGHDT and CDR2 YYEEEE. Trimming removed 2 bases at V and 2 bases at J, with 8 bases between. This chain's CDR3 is CASSFMGTYNEQFF. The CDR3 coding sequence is TGTGCCAGCAGCTTCATGGGAACCTACAATGAGCAGTTCTTC.

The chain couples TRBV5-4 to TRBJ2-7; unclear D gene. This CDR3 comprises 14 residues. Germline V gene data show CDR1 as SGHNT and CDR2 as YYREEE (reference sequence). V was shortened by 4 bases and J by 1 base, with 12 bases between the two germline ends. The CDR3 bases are TGTGCCAGCAGCCAGGACCTTTCGTCCTACGAGCAGTACTTC. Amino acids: CASSQDLSSYEQYF.

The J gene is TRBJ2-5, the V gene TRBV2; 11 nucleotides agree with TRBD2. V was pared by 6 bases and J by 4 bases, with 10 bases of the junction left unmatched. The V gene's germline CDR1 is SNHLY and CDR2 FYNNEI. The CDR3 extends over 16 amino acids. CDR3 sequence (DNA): TGTGCCAGCAGGCTGACTAGCGGGGTAACACGAGAGACCCAGTACTTC. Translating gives CASRLTSGVTRETQYF.

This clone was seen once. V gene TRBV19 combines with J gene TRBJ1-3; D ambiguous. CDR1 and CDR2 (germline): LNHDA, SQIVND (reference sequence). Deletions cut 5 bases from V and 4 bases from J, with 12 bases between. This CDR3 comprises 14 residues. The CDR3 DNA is TGTGCCAGTAGTCTGAAAGGCTGGGGAAACACCATATATTTT. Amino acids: CASSLKGWGNTIYF.

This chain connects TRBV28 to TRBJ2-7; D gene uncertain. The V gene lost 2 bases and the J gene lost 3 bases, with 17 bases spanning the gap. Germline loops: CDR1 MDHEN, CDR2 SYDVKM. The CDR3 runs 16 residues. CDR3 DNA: TGTGCCAGCAGTTTAGCCTCGACAAACGGCGTCTACGAGCAGTACTTC. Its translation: CASSLASTNGVYEQYF.

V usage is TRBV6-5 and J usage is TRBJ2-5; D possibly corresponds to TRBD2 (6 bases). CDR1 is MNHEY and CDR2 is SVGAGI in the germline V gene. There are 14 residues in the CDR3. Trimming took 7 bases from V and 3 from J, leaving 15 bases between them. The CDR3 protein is CASTHLAIKETQYF. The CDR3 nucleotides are TGTGCCAGCACTCACCTAGCGATAAAAGAGACCCAGTACTTC.

CDR3 sequence reads: CASSTGHFSTDTQYF. The CDR3 DNA follows: TGTGCCAGCAGCACGGGACACTTTAGCACAGATACGCAGTATTTT. The chain uses TRBV7-6 and TRBJ2-3, with a possible D match to TRBD1 (6 bases). Deletions cut 5 bases from V and 0 bases from J, with 12 bases between. The germline V gene encodes CDR1 SGHVS and CDR2 FNYEAQ. This CDR3 contains 15 residues.

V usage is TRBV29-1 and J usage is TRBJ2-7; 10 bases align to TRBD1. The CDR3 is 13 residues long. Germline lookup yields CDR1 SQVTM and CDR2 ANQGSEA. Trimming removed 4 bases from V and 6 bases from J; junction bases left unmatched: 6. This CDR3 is CSVGIGQGGEQYF. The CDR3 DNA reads TGCAGCGTTGGAATTGGACAGGGGGGCGAGCAGTACTTC.

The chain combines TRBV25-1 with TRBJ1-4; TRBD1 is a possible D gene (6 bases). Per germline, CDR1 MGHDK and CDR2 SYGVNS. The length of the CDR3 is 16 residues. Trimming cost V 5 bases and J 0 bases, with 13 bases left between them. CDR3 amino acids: CASSPPGTSTNEKLFF. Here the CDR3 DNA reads TGTGCCAGCAGTCCCCCTGGGACATCAACTAATGAAAAACTGTTTTTT.

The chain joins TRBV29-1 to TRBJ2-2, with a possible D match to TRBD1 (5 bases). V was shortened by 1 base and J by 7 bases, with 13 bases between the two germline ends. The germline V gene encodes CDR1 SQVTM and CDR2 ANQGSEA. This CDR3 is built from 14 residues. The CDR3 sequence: CSVEGEGVGGELFF. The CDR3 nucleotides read TGCAGCGTTGAAGGGGAAGGGGTTGGCGGGGAGCTGTTTTTT.

The CDR3 DNA reads TGTGCCAGCAGCAAAGGCAGGGGGCGAAGTGGCTACACCTTC. Translation: CASSKGRGRSGYTF. The rearrangement joins TRBV21-1 to TRBJ1-2; TRBD1 is the table's D call, not checked against the DNA. TRBV21-1 is assigned pseudogene status. The CDR3 length is 14 residues.

CDR3 loop: CASSLRLAGNEQFF. In nucleotides, the CDR3 is TGTGCCAGCAGCTTAAGGCTAGCGGGCAATGAGCAGTTCTTC. The chain is built from TRBV5-4 and TRBJ2-1; 8 positions agree with TRBD2. Germline assignment: CDR1 SGHNT and CDR2 YYREEE (reference sequence). The CDR3 totals 14 residues. The V segment lost 2 bases and the J segment 6 bases; nucleotides outside the gene matches: 4. Drawing the rest from reference TRBV5-4 and TRBJ2-1, the complete variable domain is ETGVTQSPTHLIKTRGQQVTLRCSSQSGHNTVSWYQQALGQGPQFIFQYYREEENGRGNFPPRFSGLQFPNYSSELNVNALELDDSALYLCASSLRLAGNEQFFGPGTRLTVL.

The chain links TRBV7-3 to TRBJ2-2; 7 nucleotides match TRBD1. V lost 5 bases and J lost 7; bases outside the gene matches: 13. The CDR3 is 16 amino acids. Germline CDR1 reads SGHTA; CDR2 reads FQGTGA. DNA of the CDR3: TGTGCCAGCAGCCCAGCGGAGACAGGGTACGGCGGGGAGCTGTTTTTT. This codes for CASSPAETGYGGELFF.

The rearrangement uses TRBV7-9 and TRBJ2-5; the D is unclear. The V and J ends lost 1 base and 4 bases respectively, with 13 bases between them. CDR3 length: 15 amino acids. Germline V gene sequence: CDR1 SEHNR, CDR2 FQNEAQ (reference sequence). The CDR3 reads CASSLGAGLGETQYF. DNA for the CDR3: TGTGCCAGCAGCTTAGGGGCCGGCCTGGGAGAGACCCAGTACTTC.

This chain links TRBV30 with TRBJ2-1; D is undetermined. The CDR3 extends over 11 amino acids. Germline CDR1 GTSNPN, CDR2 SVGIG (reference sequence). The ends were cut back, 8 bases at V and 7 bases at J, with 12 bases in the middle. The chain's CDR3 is CAASVDNEQFF. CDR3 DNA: TGTGCCGCGTCAGTGGATAATGAGCAGTTCTTC.

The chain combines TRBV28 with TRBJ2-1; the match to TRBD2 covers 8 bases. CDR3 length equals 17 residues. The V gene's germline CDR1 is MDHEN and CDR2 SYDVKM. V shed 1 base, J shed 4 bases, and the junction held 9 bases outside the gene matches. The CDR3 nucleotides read TGTGCCAGCAGTTTATTCGTGCGACTAGCGACTTACAATGAGCAGTTCTTC. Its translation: CASSLFVRLATYNEQFF.

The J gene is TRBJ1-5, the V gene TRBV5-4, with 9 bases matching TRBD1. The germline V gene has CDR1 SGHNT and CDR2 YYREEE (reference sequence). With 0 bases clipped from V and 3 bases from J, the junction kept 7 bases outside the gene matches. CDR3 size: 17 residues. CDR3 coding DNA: TGTGCCAGCAGCTTGGGGGGGGACAGGGCAAACAATCAGCCCCAGCATTTT. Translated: CASSLGGDRANNQPQHF.